This T cell receptor beta chain was identified during a study of T cell responses to AZD1222 COVID-19 vaccine. Points from the study as a whole: Along spike, vaccine-associated CD4 TCRs were found throughout, with dominance at 160-218 and 743-854. All repertoire sampling was performed exclusively after the peak T cell response.

With respect to this clone: The antigen remains unidentified.

The CDR3 is made up of 16 amino acids. Per the germline V gene, CDR1 is LNHDA and CDR2 is SQIVND (reference sequence). V dropped 3 bases and J dropped 0 bases, with 11 bases sitting between them. This table comes from immunoSEQ multiplex PCR, and its TCRdb copy is limited to in-frame clones, with some not included. The repertoire holds approximately 100,000 clones, approximately 87% seen once, with around 10% in the top ten. This sequence was found in an adult in good health. This rearrangement joins TRBV19 to TRBJ1-4, with D possibly matching TRBD1 (6 bases). The sample was peripheral blood, taken on day 0 of AZD1222 vaccination. The CDR3 sequence is CASSMGTFATNEKLFF. CDR3 sequence (DNA): TGTGCCAGTAGTATGGGGACATTTGCAACTAATGAAAAACTGTTTTTT.